These 17 T cell receptor beta chains originate from one sample sequenced in a study of cytomegalovirus exposure and HLA in healthy donors. Primers for the PCR totalled 60 Vbeta and 13 Jbeta. Profiling relied on immunoSEQ multiplex PCR, and the TCRdb table lists in-frame clones only, not all of them. The profile shows approximately 53,000 clones, about 78% of them singletons. Sequencing used PBMCs. All receptors come from a man aged 30 to 45 in good health and CMV-seropositive.

The chain links TRBV5-4 to TRBJ2-3, with 9 bases aligning to TRBD2. Germline values: CDR1 SGHNT, CDR2 YYREEE (reference sequence). V was pared by 3 bases and J by 0 bases, with 5 bases of the junction left unmatched. The CDR3 totals 16 residues. CDR3 nucleotide sequence: TGTGCCAGCAGCTGGCGTCTAGCGGGGAGCACAGATACGCAGTATTTT. Its translation is CASSWRLAGSTDTQYF.

The V and J genes are TRBV2 and TRBJ1-4; no firm D call. Trimming took 2 bases from V and 5 from J, leaving 6 bases between them. The length of the CDR3 is 13 residues. CDR1 and CDR2 (germline): SNHLY, FYNNEI. The CDR3: CASSEWENEKLFF. As DNA, the CDR3 is TGTGCCAGCAGTGAATGGGAGAATGAAAAACTGTTTTTT.

A remark on this clone: The junction differs from germline at one of its ends, possibly a read error. The chain recombines TRBV6-1 with TRBJ2-7, with TRBD1 as a possible D gene (6 bases). This CDR3 spans 15 amino acids. From germline, CDR1 is MNHNS and CDR2 SASEGT. In nucleotides, the CDR3 is TGTGCCGGCAGGGGTTCGGGGACAAATATCTACGAGCAGTACTTC. Translating it yields CAGRGSGTNIYEQYF.

V gene TRBV9 combines with J gene TRBJ1-2, with D uncertain. V was pared by 2 bases and J by 8 bases, with 22 bases between. Per germline, CDR1 SGDLS and CDR2 YYNGEE. The CDR3 totals 16 residues. The CDR3 DNA is TGTGCCAGCAGCGTTTTTCTAGGAACGGGGAAAGGCGGCTACACCTTC. Translating gives CASSVFLGTGKGGYTF.

The chain links TRBV2 to TRBJ1-5; D remains ambiguous. Germline V CDR1 and CDR2: SNHLY, FYNNEI. There are 13 residues in the CDR3. V dropped 6 bases and J dropped 9 bases, with 15 bases sitting between them. DNA of the CDR3: TGTGCCAGCAGCGACATAGATGGTAGGCCCCAGCATTTT. Translation gives CASSDIDGRPQHF.

This chain joins TRBV11-2 and TRBJ2-7; no firm D call. Germline values: CDR1 SGHAT, CDR2 FQNNGV. The CDR3 loop spans 10 amino acids. Trimming removed 4 bases from V and 9 bases from J, with 7 bases in between. The chain's CDR3 is CASSSLGQYF. CDR3 bases: TGTGCCAGCAGCTCCCTAGGGCAGTACTTC.

The chain joins TRBV18 to TRBJ2-7, with a tentative D call TRBD1 (6 bases). The V and J ends lost 3 bases and 3 bases respectively, with 15 bases between them. The CDR3 is 15 amino acids. Germline loops: CDR1 KGHSH, CDR2 LQKENI. The CDR3 reads CASSPSSGHNYEQYF. The CDR3, as DNA: TGTGCCAGCTCACCGTCGTCGGGACACAACTACGAGCAGTACTTC.

A few counts support this clone. The chain uses TRBV6-1 and TRBJ1-1; D possibly corresponds to TRBD1 (6 bases). The germline gives CDR1 MNHNS, CDR2 SASEGT. The CDR3 sequence is 14 residues long. The ends were cut back, 6 bases at V and 5 bases at J, with 16 bases in the middle. In DNA, the CDR3 is TGTGCCAGCAGATTGGACAGAGTGGGAACTGAAGCTTTCTTT. The encoded protein is CASRLDRVGTEAFF.

The genes are TRBV20-1 and TRBJ2-3; D unresolved. Trimming pared 5 bases from V and 4 bases from J, leaving 7 bases between. The germline V gene encodes CDR1 DFQATT and CDR2 SNEGSKA (reference sequence). The CDR3 length is 11 residues. CDR3 sequence (DNA): TGCAGTGCTTCTTCTCCAGATACGCAGTATTTT. It specifies CSASSPDTQYF.

CDR3 nucleotide sequence: TGTGCCAGCAGCGTGGAGGGGTTTTACACAGATACGCAGTATTTT. It translates to CASSVEGFYTDTQYF. The V gene is TRBV9, the J gene TRBJ2-3; tentative D call: TRBD2 (6 bases). The CDR3 is 15 amino acids. CDR1 is SGDLS, CDR2 YYNGEE, per germline. Trimming took 2 bases from V and 2 from J, leaving 12 bases between them.

The CDR3 coding sequence is TGTGCCAGTAGCATCCAGACAGGGACCTACGAGCAGTACTTC. This encodes CASSIQTGTYEQYF. The chain combines TRBV19 with TRBJ2-7; 7 nucleotides agree with TRBD1. The V and J ends lost 6 bases and 2 bases, in that order; junction bases with no gene match: 7. CDR1 is LNHDA, CDR2 SQIVND, per germline (reference sequence). This CDR3 is built from 14 residues.

The V call is TRBV10-3, the J call TRBJ1-5, with 8 positions matching TRBD1. The CDR3 contains 14 residues. Germline CDR1 and CDR2: ENHRY and SYGVKD. The V gene end was trimmed by 8 bases and the J gene end by 4 bases; junction bases not matched to a gene: 7. The CDR3 region is CAIGRTGINQPQHF. CDR3 DNA sequence: TGTGCCATCGGTCGGACAGGGATTAATCAGCCCCAGCATTTT.

The chain recombines TRBV7-2 with TRBJ1-2; no reliable D call. The CDR3 is 15 residues long. Germline loops: CDR1 SGHTA, CDR2 FQGNSA. V lost 5 bases, J lost 0 bases, and 13 bases lay in between. The CDR3 sequence: CASSQQIQANYGYTF. As DNA, the CDR3 is TGTGCCAGCAGCCAACAGATCCAAGCTAACTATGGCTACACCTTC.

The chain recombines TRBV7-6 with TRBJ1-5; D is perhaps TRBD1 (5 bases). This CDR3 comprises 12 residues. Germline loops: CDR1 SGHVS, CDR2 FNYEAQ. Trimming shortened V by 5 bases and J by 5 bases, and 7 bases separated the two germline ends. CDR3 DNA: TGTGCCAGCAGCCTACAGGATCAGCCCCAGCATTTT. Amino acid sequence: CASSLQDQPQHF.

This clone occurred a few times. This chain links TRBV6-1 with TRBJ1-1; no reliable D call. CDR3 size: 11 residues. The germline V and J ends were trimmed by 5 bases and 8 bases, with 9 bases remaining between them. CDR1 is MNHNS, CDR2 SASEGT, per germline. This CDR3 is CASSRAGEAFF. The CDR3 DNA sequence: TGTGCCAGCAGTAGGGCGGGCGAAGCTTTCTTT.

The chain joins TRBV19 to TRBJ1-6; a possible D gene is TRBD1 (5 bases). The CDR3 contains 15 residues. Between the trimmed V and J ends, which lost 5 bases and 11 bases, there was a span of 19 bases. Germline assignment: CDR1 LNHDA and CDR2 SQIVND (reference sequence). The CDR3 protein is CASSEQEGIGAPLHF. DNA for the CDR3: TGTGCCAGTAGTGAACAGGAAGGGATTGGGGCACCCCTCCACTTT. Full variable domain (missing parts from reference TRBV19 and TRBJ1-6): DGGITQSPKYLFRKEGQNVTLSCEQNLNHDAMYWYRQDPGQGLRLIYYSQIVNDFQKGDIAEGYSVSREKKESFPLTVTSAQKNPTAFYLCASSEQEGIGAPLHFGNGTRLTVT.

This CDR3 is CASSLTSGGGNEQFF. The CDR3 DNA sequence: TGTGCCAGCAGCTTAACTAGCGGGGGAGGCAATGAGCAGTTCTTC. The chain joins TRBV7-7 to TRBJ2-1, with 11 bases matching TRBD2. The CDR3 spans 15 residues. The ends lost 2 bases at V and 6 bases at J; junction bases unmatched: 3. Germline V lookup: CDR1 SSHAT, CDR2 FNYEAQ (reference sequence).